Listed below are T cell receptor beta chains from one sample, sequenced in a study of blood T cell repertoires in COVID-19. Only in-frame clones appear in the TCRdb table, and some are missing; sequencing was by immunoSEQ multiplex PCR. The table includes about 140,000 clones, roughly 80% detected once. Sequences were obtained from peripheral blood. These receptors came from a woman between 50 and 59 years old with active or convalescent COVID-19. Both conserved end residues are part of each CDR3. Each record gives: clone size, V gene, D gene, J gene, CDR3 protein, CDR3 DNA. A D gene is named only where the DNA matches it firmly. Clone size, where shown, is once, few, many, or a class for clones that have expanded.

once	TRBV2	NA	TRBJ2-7	CASRGSASYEQYF	TGTGCCAGCCGGGGTAGCGCCTCCTACGAGCAGTACTTC
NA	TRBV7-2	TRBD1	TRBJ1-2	CASSGRQGGGYTF	TGTGCCAGCAGCGGCCGACAGGGTGGAGGCTACACCTTC
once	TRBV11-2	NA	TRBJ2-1	CASSLAGEEQFF	TGTGCCAGCAGCCTAGCTGGGGAGGAGCAGTTCTTC
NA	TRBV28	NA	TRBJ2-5	CASSFAGTSRGQYF	TGTGCCAGCAGTTTTGCAGGGACCTCGCGGGGCCAGTACTTC
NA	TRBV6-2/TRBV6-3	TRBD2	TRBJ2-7	CASSYGGGTYEQYF	TGTGCCAGCAGTTACGGGGGAGGGACCTACGAGCAGTACTTC
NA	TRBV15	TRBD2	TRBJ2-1	CPTRRPRGGREDDHEQFF	TGCCCCACCCGCCGACCCCGGGGGGGGCGGGAGGACGACCATGAGCAGTTCTTC
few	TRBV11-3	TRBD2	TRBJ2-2	CASSGVTGGTGELFF	TGTGCCAGCAGCGGAGTTACCGGGGGGACCGGGGAGCTGTTTTTT
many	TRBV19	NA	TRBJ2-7	CASRREPYEQYF	TGTGCCAGTAGGCGGGAACCCTACGAGCAGTACTTC
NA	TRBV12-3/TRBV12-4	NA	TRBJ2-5	CASGGSEGWTQYF	TGTGCCAGCGGGGGGAGCGAGGGGTGGACCCAGTACTTC
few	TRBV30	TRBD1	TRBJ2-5	CAWSFPTGGQETQYF	TGTGCCTGGAGTTTCCCGACAGGGGGTCAAGAGACCCAGTACTTC
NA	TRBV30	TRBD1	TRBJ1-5	CAWRDTGAGNQPQHF	TGTGCCTGGAGGGATACAGGGGCGGGCAATCAGCCCCAGCATTTT
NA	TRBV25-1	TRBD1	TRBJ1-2	CASSGHGQGGYTF	TGTGCCAGCAGTGGTCACGGACAGGGTGGCTACACCTTC
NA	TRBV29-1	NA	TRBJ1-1	CSVRGLNTEAFF	TGCAGCGTTCGAGGTCTGAACACTGAAGCTTTCTTT
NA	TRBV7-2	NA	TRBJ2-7	CASSSQGGGPHEQYF	TGTGCCAGCAGCTCCCAGGGGGGCGGGCCTCACGAGCAGTACTTC
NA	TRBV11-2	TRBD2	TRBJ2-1	CASSTTSSGSHEQFF	TGTGCCAGCAGCACGACGAGTAGCGGGAGCCATGAGCAGTTCTTC
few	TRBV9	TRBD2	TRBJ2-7	CASSEQPGLAVEKYF	TGTGCCAGCAGCGAGCAACCGGGACTAGCGGTCGAGAAGTACTTC
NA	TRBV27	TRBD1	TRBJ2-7	CASSLGTGANYEQYF	TGTGCCAGCAGTTTAGGGACAGGGGCCAACTACGAGCAGTACTTC
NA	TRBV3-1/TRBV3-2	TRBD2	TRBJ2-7	CASSQGKGAGTRSYEQYF	TGTGCCAGCAGCCAAGGGAAGGGAGCCGGGACTAGGTCCTACGAGCAGTACTTC
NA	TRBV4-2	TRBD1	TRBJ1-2	CASSQDDRGGYGYTF	TGTGCCAGCAGCCAAGATGACAGGGGAGGCTATGGCTACACCTTC
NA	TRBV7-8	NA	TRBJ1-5	CASSLFEHIRGALGNQPQHF	TGTGCCAGCAGCCTATTTGAACACATCCGCGGGGCATTAGGCAATCAGCCCCAGCATTTT
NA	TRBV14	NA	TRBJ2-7	CASSQGGLASYEQYF	TGTGCCAGCAGCCAAGGAGGGTTGGCCTCCTACGAGCAGTACTTC
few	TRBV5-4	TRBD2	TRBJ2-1	CASTLGGTSGVGEQFF	TGTGCCAGCACTCTCGGAGGGACTAGCGGGGTGGGTGAGCAGTTCTTC
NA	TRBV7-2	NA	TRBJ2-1	CASSSDRSPGVQFF	TGTGCCAGCAGCTCCGATCGCTCCCCCGGAGTGCAGTTCTTC
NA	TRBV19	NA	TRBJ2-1	CASNGGAYNEQFF	TGTGCCAGTAATGGCGGGGCCTACAATGAGCAGTTCTTC
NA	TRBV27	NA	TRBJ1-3	CASSLKRGTGNTIYF	TGTGCCAGCAGTCTAAAAAGGGGGACGGGAAACACCATATATTTT
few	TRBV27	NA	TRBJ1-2	CASTNGGSYGYTF	TGTGCCAGCACGAACGGGGGTTCCTATGGCTACACCTTC
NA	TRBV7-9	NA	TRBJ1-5	CASSQQGIRQPQHF	TGTGCCAGCAGCCAACAGGGAATTCGGCAGCCCCAGCATTTT
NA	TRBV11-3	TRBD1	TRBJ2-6	CASSSDTGGAGANVLTF	TGTGCCAGCAGCTCAGACACAGGGGGCGCTGGGGCCAACGTCCTGACTTTC
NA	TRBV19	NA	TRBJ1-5	CASSGGASNQPQHF	TGTGCCAGTAGTGGGGGGGCTAGCAATCAGCCCCAGCATTTT
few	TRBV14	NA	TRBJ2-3	CASSQDSRTMRTQYF	TGTGCCAGCAGCCAAGATTCCCGGACTATGCGTACGCAGTATTTT
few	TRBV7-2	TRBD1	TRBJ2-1	CASSLNRGLNNEQFF	TGTGCCAGCAGCTTAAACAGGGGGCTAAACAATGAGCAGTTCTTC
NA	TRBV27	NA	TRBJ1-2	CASSLRGDLNYGYTF	TGTGCCAGCAGCCTCCGGGGTGACCTTAACTATGGCTACACCTTC
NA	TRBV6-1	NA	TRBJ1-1	CASNYGEYTEAFF	TGTGCCAGCAACTACGGGGAATACACTGAAGCTTTCTTT
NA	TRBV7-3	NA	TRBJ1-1	CASSLKQNTEAFF	TGTGCCAGCAGCTTAAAACAGAACACTGAAGCTTTCTTT
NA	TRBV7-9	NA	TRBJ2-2	CASSLTTNTGELFF	TGTGCCAGCAGCTTGACTACAAACACCGGGGAGCTGTTTTTT
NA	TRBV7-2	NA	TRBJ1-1	CASSWGGTNTEAFF	TGTGCCAGCAGCTGGGGGGGGACGAACACTGAAGCTTTCTTT
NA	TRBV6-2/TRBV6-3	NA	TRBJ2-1	CASSSDEQFF	TGTGCCAGCAGTTCGGATGAGCAGTTCTTC
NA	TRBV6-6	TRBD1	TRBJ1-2	CASSWDRDVIRYTF	TGTGCCAGCAGTTGGGACAGGGACGTTATCCGCTACACCTTC
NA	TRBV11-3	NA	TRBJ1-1	CASSLSQMNTEAFF	TGTGCCAGCAGCCTTTCACAGATGAACACTGAAGCTTTCTTT
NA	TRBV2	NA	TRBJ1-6	CASSGLSAGSPLHF	TGTGCCAGCTCGGGACTTTCGGCGGGTTCACCCCTCCACTTT
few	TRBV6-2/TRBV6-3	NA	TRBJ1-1	CASSYSNRMRAEAFF	TGTGCCAGCAGTTACTCGAACAGAATGAGGGCTGAAGCTTTCTTT
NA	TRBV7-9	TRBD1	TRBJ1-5	CASSAQGNQPQHF	TGTGCCAGCAGCGCACAGGGGAATCAGCCCCAGCATTTT
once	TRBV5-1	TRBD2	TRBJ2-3	CASSFLAGARTDTQYF	TGCGCCAGCAGCTTCTTAGCGGGAGCTCGCACAGATACGCAGTATTTT
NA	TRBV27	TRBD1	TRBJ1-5	CASSLAGQANQPQHF	TGTGCCAGCAGTTTAGCGGGACAGGCCAATCAGCCCCAGCATTTT
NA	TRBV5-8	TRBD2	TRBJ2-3	CASSHGRGGTDTQYF	TGTGCCAGCAGCCACGGGCGGGGGGGCACAGATACGCAGTATTTT
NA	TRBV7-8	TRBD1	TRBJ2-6	CASSLTMDRVRSGANVLTF	TGTGCCAGCAGCTTGACGATGGACAGGGTACGCTCTGGGGCCAACGTCCTGACTTTC
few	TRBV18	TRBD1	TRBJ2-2	CASSRTGVNTGELFF	TGTGCCAGCTCAAGAACAGGGGTGAACACCGGGGAGCTGTTTTTT
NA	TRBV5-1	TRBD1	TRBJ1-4	CASSLGQDNEKLFF	TGCGCCAGCAGTCTCGGACAGGATAATGAAAAACTGTTTTTT
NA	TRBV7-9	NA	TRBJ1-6	CASSPTENSPLHF	TGTGCCAGCAGCCCGACGGAGAATTCACCCCTCCACTTT
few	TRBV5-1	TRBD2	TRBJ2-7	CASSLGLAGGPHEQYF	TGCGCCAGCAGCTTGGGACTAGCGGGAGGGCCCCACGAGCAGTACTTC
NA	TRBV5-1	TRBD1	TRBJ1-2	CASSPGTGDYGYTF	TGCGCCAGCAGCCCAGGGACAGGTGACTATGGCTACACCTTC
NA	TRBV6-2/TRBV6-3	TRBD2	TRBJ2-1	CASSYSELAGDPQFF	TGTGCCAGCAGTTACTCGGAATTAGCGGGAGATCCGCAGTTCTTC